This TCR beta chain was profiled in a study of shared clonotypes between healthy human individuals. Overall study context: CD4 naive and CD4 memory each took three plates per donor, while CD8 naive took two and CD8 memory one. Overall study results and limits: Generation probabilities of non-shared clonotypes were lower (relative to those shared by all four donors).

Repertoires were generated with immunoSEQ multiplex PCR, while TCRdb's copy carries only in-frame clones and drops some. The sample yields about 2.4 million clones, about 92% seen once. Turning to this clone: As yet, its antigen is unknown.

HIV-negative, healthy adults without recent acute infections or vaccinations were the donors. Donors comprised only Caucasian adults living in Nashville, Tennessee. CDR1 and CDR2 (germline): SQVTM, ANQGSEA. CDR3 length: 12 amino acids. V shed 6 bases and J shed 5 bases, with 13 bases lying between them. This TCR was sampled from a man between 18 and 29 years old in good health. This chain joins TRBV29-1 and TRBJ2-5; D unresolved. The specimen sequenced was naive CD4+ T cells sorted from blood. Subset in this sample: CD45RA+ positively selected. The CDR3 region is CSVSRYGETQYF. The CDR3 coding sequence is TGCAGCGTCTCCCGCTATGGGGAGACCCAGTACTTC.